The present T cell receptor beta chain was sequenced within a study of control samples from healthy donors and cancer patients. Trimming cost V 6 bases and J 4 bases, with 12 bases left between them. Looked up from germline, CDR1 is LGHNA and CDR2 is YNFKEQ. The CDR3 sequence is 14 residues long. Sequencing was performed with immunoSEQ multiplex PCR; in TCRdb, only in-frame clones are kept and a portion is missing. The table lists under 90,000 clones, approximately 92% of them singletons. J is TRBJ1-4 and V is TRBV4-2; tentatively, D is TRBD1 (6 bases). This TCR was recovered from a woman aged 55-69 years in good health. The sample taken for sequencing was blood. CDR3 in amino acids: CASRIRTDNEKLFF. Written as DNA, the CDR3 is TGTGCCAGCAGAATACGGACAGATAATGAAAAACTGTTTTTT.